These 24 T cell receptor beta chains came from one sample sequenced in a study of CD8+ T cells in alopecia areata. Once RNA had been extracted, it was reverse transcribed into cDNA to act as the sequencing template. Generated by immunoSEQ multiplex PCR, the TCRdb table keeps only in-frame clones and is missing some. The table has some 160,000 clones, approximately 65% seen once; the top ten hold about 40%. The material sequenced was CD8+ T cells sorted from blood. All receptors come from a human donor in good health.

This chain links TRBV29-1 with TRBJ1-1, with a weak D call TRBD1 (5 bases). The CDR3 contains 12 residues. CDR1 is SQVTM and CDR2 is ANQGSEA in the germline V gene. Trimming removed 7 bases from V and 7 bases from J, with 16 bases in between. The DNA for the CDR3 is TGCAGCGGGGGCCCCACCGAGGATGAAGCTTTCTTT. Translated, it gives CSGGPTEDEAFF. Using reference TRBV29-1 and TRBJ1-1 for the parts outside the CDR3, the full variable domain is SAVISQKPSRDICQRGTSLTIQCQVDSQVTMMFWYRQQPGQSLTLIATANQGSEATYESGFVIDKFPISRPNLTFSTLTVSNMSPEDSSIYLCSGGPTEDEAFFGQGTRLTVV.

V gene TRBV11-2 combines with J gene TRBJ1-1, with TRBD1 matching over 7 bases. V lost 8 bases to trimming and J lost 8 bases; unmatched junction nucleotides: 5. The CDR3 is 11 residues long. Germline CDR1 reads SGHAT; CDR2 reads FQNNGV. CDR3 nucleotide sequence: TGTGCCAGCCATTTAGGGGGCGAAGCTTTCTTT. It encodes CASHLGGEAFF.

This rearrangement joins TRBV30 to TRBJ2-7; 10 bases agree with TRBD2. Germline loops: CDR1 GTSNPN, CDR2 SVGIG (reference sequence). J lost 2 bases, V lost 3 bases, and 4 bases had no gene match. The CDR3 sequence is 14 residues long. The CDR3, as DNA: TGTGCCTGGAGGCGACTAGCGGGCGCCTACGAGCAGTACTTC. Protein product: CAWRRLAGAYEQYF.

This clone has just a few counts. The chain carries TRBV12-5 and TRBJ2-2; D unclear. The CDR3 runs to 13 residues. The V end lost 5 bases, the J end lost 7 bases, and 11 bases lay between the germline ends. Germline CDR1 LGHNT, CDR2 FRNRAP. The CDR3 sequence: CASGPPGLGELFF. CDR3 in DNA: TGTGCTAGTGGTCCCCCCGGCCTCGGGGAGCTGTTTTTT.

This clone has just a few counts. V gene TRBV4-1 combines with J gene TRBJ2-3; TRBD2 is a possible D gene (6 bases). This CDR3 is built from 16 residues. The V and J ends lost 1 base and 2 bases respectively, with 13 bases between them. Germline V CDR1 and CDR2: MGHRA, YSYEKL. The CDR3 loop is CASSQGGLLNTDTQYF. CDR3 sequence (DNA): TGCGCCAGCAGCCAAGGAGGACTATTGAACACAGATACGCAGTATTTT.

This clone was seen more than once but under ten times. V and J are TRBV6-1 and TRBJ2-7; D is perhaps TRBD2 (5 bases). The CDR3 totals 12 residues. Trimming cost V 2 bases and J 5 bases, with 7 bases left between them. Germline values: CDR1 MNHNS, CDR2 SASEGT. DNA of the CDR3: TGTGCCAGCAGTGAACGGACTCACGAGCAGTACTTC. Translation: CASSERTHEQYF.

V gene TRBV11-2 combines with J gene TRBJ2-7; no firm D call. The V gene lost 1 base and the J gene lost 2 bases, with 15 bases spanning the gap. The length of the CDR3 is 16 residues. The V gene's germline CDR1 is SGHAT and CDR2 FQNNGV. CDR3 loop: CASSLVRAGPTYEQYF. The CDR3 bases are TGTGCCAGCAGCTTAGTACGGGCAGGCCCAACCTACGAGCAGTACTTC. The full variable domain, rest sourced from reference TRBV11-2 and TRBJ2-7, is EAGVAQSPRYKIIEKRQSVAFWCNPISGHATLYWYQQILGQGPKLLIQFQNNGVVDDSQLPKDRFSAERLKGVDSTLKIQPAKLEDSAVYLCASSLVRAGPTYEQYFGPGTRLTVT.

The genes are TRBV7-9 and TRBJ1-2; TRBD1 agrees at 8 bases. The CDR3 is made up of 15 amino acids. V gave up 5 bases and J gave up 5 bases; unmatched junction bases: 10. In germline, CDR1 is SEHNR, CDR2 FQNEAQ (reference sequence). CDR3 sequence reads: CASSASDREWYGYTF. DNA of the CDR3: TGTGCCAGCAGCGCTTCGGACAGGGAATGGTATGGCTACACCTTC.

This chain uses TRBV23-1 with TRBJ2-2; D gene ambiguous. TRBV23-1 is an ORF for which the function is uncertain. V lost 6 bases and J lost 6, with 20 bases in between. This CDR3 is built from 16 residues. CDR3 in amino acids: CASRPAIPRPPGELFF. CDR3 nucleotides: TGCGCCAGCAGGCCGGCGATACCAAGGCCACCCGGGGAGCTGTTTTTT.

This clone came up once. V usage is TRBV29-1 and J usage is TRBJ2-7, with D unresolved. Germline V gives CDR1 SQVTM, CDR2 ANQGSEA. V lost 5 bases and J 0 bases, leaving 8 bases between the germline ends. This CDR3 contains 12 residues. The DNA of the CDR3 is TGCAGCGTTTCGCCGGGCTCCTACGAGCAGTACTTC. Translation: CSVSPGSYEQYF.

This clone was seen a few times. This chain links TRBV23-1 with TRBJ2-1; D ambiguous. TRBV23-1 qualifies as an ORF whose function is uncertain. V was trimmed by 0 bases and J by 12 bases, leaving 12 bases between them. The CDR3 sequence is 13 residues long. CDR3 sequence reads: CASSQSRAGRQFF. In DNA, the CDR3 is TGCGCCAGCAGTCAATCGCGAGCCGGACGGCAGTTCTTC.

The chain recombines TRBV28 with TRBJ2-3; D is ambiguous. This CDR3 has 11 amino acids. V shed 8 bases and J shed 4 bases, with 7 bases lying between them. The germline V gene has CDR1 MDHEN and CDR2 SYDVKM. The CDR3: CASSRSDTQYF. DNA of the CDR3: TGTGCCAGCTCTCGGTCAGATACGCAGTATTTT.

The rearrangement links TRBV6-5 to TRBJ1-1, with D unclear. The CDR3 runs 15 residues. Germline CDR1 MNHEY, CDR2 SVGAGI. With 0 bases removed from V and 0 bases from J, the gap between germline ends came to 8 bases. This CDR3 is CASSYSSGMNTEAFF. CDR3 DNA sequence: TGTGCCAGCAGTTACTCGAGTGGAATGAACACTGAAGCTTTCTTT.

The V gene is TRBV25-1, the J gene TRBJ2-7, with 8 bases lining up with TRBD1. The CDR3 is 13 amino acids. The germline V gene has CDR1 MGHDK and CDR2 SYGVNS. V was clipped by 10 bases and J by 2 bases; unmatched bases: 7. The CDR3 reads CATVGQAAYEQYF. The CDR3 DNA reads TGTGCCACCGTGGGACAGGCCGCCTACGAGCAGTACTTC.

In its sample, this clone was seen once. The CDR3 bases are TGTGCCAGCAGCGTATCGAACGGAGGAGAGACCCAGTACTTC. Amino acid sequence: CASSVSNGGETQYF. The chain recombines TRBV7-9 with TRBJ2-5; maybe TRBD2 (5 bases). In germline, CDR1 is SEHNR, CDR2 FQNEAQ (reference sequence). The CDR3 consists of 14 residues. Trimming took off 5 bases at V and 4 bases at J, with 14 bases between the two ends.

CDR3 nucleotide sequence: TGCGCCAGCAGCCATGGAGGAGGAAGCCAGAATGAGCAGTTCTTC. As protein: CASSHGGGSQNEQFF. The chain uses TRBV4-1 and TRBJ2-1; TRBD2 might be the D (5 bases). The CDR3 is 15 residues long. Trimming shortened V by 3 bases and J by 7 bases, and 16 bases separated the two germline ends. Germline values: CDR1 MGHRA, CDR2 YSYEKL.

The CDR3 DNA is TGTGCCAGCACGAGACTAGCCAAAAACATTCAGTACTTC. Its protein is CASTRLAKNIQYF. V is TRBV5-6 and J is TRBJ2-4; D gene ambiguous. The CDR3 is 13 residues long. The ends were cut back, 6 bases at V and 0 bases at J, with 7 bases in the middle. The germline gives CDR1 SGHDT, CDR2 YYEEEE.

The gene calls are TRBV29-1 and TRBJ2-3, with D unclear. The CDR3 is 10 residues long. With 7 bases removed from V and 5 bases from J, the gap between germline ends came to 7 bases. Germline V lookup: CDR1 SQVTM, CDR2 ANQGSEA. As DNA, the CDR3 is TGCAGCGCCATGAAAGATACGCAGTATTTT. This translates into CSAMKDTQYF.

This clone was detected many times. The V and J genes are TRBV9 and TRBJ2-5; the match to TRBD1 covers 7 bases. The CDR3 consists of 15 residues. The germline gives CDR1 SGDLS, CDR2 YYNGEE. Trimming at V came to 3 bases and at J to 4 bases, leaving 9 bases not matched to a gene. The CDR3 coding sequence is TGTGCCAGCAGCGCCTCCACAGGGGCGGGAGAGACCCAGTACTTC. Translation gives CASSASTGAGETQYF. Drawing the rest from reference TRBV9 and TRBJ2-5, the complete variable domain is DSGVTQTPKHLITATGQRVTLRCSPRSGDLSVYWYQQSLDQGLQFLIQYYNGEERAKGNILERFSAQQFPDLHSELNLSSLELGDSALYFCASSASTGAGETQYFGPGTRLLVL.

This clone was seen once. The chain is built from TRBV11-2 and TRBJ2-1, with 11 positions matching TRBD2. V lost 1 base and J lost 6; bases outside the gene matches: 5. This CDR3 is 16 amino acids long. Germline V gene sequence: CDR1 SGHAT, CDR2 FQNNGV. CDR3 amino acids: CASSLVKGLAVNEQFF. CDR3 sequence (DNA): TGTGCCAGCAGCTTAGTGAAGGGACTAGCGGTCAATGAGCAGTTCTTC.

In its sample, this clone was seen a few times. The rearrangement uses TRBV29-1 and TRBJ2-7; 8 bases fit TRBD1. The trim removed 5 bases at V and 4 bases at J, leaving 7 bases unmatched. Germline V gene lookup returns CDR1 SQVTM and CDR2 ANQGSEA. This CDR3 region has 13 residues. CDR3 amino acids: CSVKGQGGYEQYF. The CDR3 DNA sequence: TGCAGCGTTAAAGGACAGGGTGGGTACGAGCAGTACTTC.

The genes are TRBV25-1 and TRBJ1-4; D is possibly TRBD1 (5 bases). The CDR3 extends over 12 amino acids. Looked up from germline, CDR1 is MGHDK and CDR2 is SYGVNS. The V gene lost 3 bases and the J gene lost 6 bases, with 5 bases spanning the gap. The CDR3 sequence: CASSEGDEKLFF. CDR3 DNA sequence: TGTGCCAGCAGTGAGGGGGATGAAAAACTGTTTTTT.

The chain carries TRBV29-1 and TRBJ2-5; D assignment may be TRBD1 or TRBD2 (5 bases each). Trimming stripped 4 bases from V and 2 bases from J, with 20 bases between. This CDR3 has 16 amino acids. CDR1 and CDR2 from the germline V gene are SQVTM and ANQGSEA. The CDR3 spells CSVAAQWGRMQETQYF. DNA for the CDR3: TGCAGCGTTGCCGCTCAGTGGGGACGAATGCAAGAGACCCAGTACTTC.

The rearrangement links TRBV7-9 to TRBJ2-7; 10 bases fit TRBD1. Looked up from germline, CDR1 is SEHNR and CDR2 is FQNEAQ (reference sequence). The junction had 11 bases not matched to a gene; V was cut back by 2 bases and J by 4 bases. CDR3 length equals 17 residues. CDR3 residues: CASSLMNGTGVLYEQYF. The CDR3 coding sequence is TGTGCCAGCAGCTTAATGAATGGGACAGGGGTTCTTTACGAGCAGTACTTC.